The entry that follows covers one TCR beta chain sequence. At least ten counts were recorded for this clonotype. Its antigen is unknown. No much larger clonotype is one base removed from it; base qualities were not supplied. This sample is part of a study of early T cells in non-severe SARS-CoV-2 infection (dated by TCRdb to the early 2020s). Background for the entire study: Because TCR sequencing relied on bulk RNA taken from unsorted whole blood, pairing of alpha and beta chains was not possible. The study at large found these results: VDJdb matching was skewed toward anti-spike CD8 responses and likely underestimated virus-specific expansions, missing private and CD4 specificities.

A case-control design nested within a healthcare worker cohort in London, UK, was used, with weekly nasopharyngeal swab PCR tests and blood sampling performed. Healthcare workers were recruited between 23 and 31 March 2020, during the week of the UK lockdown, and were followed weekly for up to roughly 15 weeks. Libraries came from 5' RACE. Reads for this sample came from a NextSeq 500. Unique molecular identifiers were attached to individual cDNA molecules in the TCR library protocol so that sequencing error and PCR bias could be corrected. Both TCR alpha and beta chains were sequenced, and tight co-correlation was observed between alpha and beta sequence abundances in each sample. The original pipeline was this. Decombinator V4 was used to perform V gene, J gene and CDR3 annotation of TCR sequences. TCRs were defined as expanded if a significant change between any two time points was detected under a Poisson model with p below 0.0001. TCR abundances were normalised to the total number of TCRs sequenced per sample and expressed as counts per million. MAIT TCRs were defined by TRAV1-2 paired with TRAJ12, TRAJ20 or TRAJ33, and iNKT TCRs by TRAV10 paired with TRAJ18. A search of VDJdb, accessed on 1 November 2021, was run for TCRs annotated to CMV, EBV and SARS-CoV-2, with TCRs annotated for multiple antigens excluded. TCRdb reprocessing: public reads trimmed at Q25 with fastp, clones called with MiXCR, in-frame beta chains kept. Duplicate CDR3 protein sequences are folded into a single record with the most common DNA and genes. The V and J calls come from TCRdb's annotation, not from the publication. This sample comprises tens of thousands of distinct CDR3 sequences, 13% of them detected only once. The ten largest clones capture 1% to 1.4% of the sample.

Looking up the germline V gene yields CDR1 KGHDR and CDR2 SFDVKD. Counted from cysteine to phenylalanine, this CDR3 has 13 amino acids. The only DNA kept is the CDR3, 39 bases in frame from the first base. Here V drops 9 bases and J drops 5 bases, and the junction holds 7 bases not matched to any gene. The sequencing sample was made of whole blood. This sequence uses TRBV24-1 and TRBJ2-7, and 9 junctional nucleotides match TRBD1. The clonotype was recovered from an adult who was a healthcare worker with PCR-confirmed SARS-CoV-2 infection or an uninfected control (not recorded which). DNA sequence: TGTGCCACCTCCCAGACAGGGGGGGACGAGCAGTACTTC. Its protein product is CATSQTGGDEQYF.